This TCR beta chain was sequenced for a study of regulatory T cells in long-lasting Graves disease (dated by TCRdb to 2020 to 2023). Concerning the study at large: To count as having persistent Graves' disease, a patient had to have received antithyroid drug treatment for over 5 years with TSH receptor autoantibodies remaining persistently positive. This study used TCR sequencing and RNA sequencing of peripheral blood to compare persistent Graves' disease patients against newly diagnosed Graves' disease patients. The study took place in China and was registered as a clinical trial. On average, persistent Graves' disease patients in the clinical cohort had been on antithyroid drugs for approximately ten years. A total of some 33 samples were covered by TCR sequencing, comprising approximately 13 persistent and some 20 newly diagnosed Graves' disease patients.

Points the paper makes about the study in general: Peripheral blood alone was examined, since thyroid tissue, which constituted the primary lesion, could not be accessed. As a limitation, the authors acknowledged that the small sample size may reduce accuracy. Sequencing and analysis were limited to the TCR beta chain. Lower TCR Shannon entropy and fewer highly expanded clones were observed in persistent Graves' disease patients than in newly diagnosed patients, which suggested clonal expansion. A larger number of public clonotypes was shared among persistent patients (around 2,500) than among newly diagnosed patients (approximately 930).

Notes on this clonotype: Which antigen it targets is not known. Per-base qualities were not stored, and no clone one base away is much larger.

The time point tag for this specimen amounts to: persistent/refractory GD, antithyroid drugs over 5 years with positive TRAb. For both TCR sequencing and RNA sequencing, RNA was extracted from PBMCs in TRIzol. Graves' disease was diagnosed according to American Thyroid Association guidelines. Recruitment of patients was carried out at an endocrinology department in Xi'an, China. Each patient gave 7 to 9.5 milliliters of peripheral blood, collected in an EDTA anticoagulant tube. Ficoll Paque Plus density gradient separation was used to isolate PBMCs, and no further T cell sorting was done. An Agilent 2100 Bioanalyzer and agarose gel were used to check RNA quality, and a NanoDrop 2000 was used to measure RNA concentration. The library was made by multiplex PCR. TCRdb shows the sequencer as Illumina HiSeq 4000. iRepertoire HTBI primers and Arm-PCR amplification of CDR3 regions were used to construct TCR beta libraries. Before sequencing, the PCR products went through gel purification. On the authors' methods: A total of around 66 TRBV and 14 TRBJ segments were identified across samples and were used for gene usage analysis of CDR3 amino acid clonotypes. Filtered high-quality paired reads were merged into contigs using COPE and FqMerger. BLAST was used to align contigs to IMGT TRBV, TRBD and TRBJ reference genes, and CDR3 was defined according to IMGT. Highly expanded clones were defined as clonotypes with a frequency above 0.1%. Shannon entropy served as the measure of repertoire diversity, while the Gini coefficient captured V-J evenness. A clonotype found in more than one individual was treated as public. TCRdb reworked the public reads: Q25 trimming with fastp, MiXCR clone assembly, productive beta chains retained. Each entry is one CDR3 protein sequence, shown with its most common DNA and genes. TCRdb assigned the V and J calls; the authors' analysis was not used. Present in this sample are hundreds of thousands of distinct CDR3 sequences, 20% to 25% of which were seen just once. The ten biggest clones cover roughly 13% of the sample.

This receptor was identified in a female donor with Graves disease. The source was peripheral blood mononuclear cells (PBMCs), collected when the disease was refractory, from a patient treated with antithyroid drugs.

The CDR3 protein sequence reads: CASSFRDRDGGEQYF. The bases are TGTGCCAGTAGCTTCCGGGACAGGGATGGGGGCGAGCAGTACTTC. The receptor chain draws on TRBV19 and TRBJ2-7; 9 of the junction bases match TRBD1. The CDR3, cysteine through phenylalanine, is 15 amino acids long. CDR3 DNA only is kept here, 45 bases in frame from base 1. Clipping removes 6 bases from V and 6 bases from J, with 12 as the unmatched junction base count. CDR1 and CDR2 are read off the germline V gene (reference sequence) as LNHDA and SQIVND. Beyond the CDR3, the reference TRBV19 and TRBJ2-7 genes provide the residues; the full variable domain reads: DGGITQSPKYLFRKEGQNVTLSCEQNLNHDAMYWYRQDPGQGLRLIYYSQIVNDFQKGDIAEGYSVSREKKESFPLTVTSAQKNPTAFYLCASSFRDRDGGEQYFGPGTRLTVT.